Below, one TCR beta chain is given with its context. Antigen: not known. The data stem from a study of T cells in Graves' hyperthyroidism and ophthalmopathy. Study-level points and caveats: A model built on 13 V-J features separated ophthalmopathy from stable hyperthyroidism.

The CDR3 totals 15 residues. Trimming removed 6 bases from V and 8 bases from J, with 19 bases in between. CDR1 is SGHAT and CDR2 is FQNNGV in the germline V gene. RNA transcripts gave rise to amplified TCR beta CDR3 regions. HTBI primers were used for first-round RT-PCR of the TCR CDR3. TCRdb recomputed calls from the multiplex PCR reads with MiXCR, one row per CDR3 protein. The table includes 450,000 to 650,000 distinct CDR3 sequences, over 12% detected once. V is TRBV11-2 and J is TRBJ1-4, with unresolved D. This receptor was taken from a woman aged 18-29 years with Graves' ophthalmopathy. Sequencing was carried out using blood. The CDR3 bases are TGTGCCAGCAGGGAACCGGGAAGCGGCCCCGAAAAACTGTTTTTT. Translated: CASREPGSGPEKLFF.